Listed below are T cell receptor beta chains from one sample, sequenced in a study of blood T cell repertoires in COVID-19. The protocol was immunoSEQ multiplex PCR, while the TCRdb copy is restricted to in-frame clones and leaves out a portion. The sample lists 48,000 or so clones; just over 85% were seen once. The source material was peripheral blood. These receptors originate from an elderly woman with COVID-19, enrolled during active disease. CDR3s include the opening cysteine and the closing phenylalanine or tryptophan. D genes are given only for firm matches. Clone size is given for some rows only: seen once, a few or many times, or a class if the clone is expanded.

d_gene	v_gene	j_gene	abundance	CDR3aa	CDR3nt
TRBD1	TRBV14	TRBJ2-7	NA	CASSPLGTGTYEQYF	TGTGCCAGCAGCCCCCTTGGGACAGGGACCTACGAGCAGTACTTC
TRBD2	TRBV5-5	TRBJ2-7	NA	CASSLRGTSDYEQYF	TGTGCCAGCAGCTTGCGGGGGACTAGCGACTACGAGCAGTACTTC
TRBD1	TRBV15	TRBJ1-5	NA	CATSPQGQGNQPQHF	TGTGCCACCAGCCCGCAAGGACAGGGCAATCAGCCCCAGCATTTT
TRBD1	TRBV6-1	TRBJ1-2	NA	CASSEQGANGYTF	TGTGCCAGCAGTGAACAGGGGGCGAATGGCTACACCTTC
TRBD1	TRBV28	TRBJ1-1	NA	CASSSRGRATEAFF	TGTGCCAGCAGTTCCAGGGGGCGGGCCACTGAAGCTTTCTTT
NA	TRBV7-2	TRBJ1-5	NA	CASSLVRDGSQPQHF	TGTGCCAGCAGCTTAGTCAGGGACGGGAGTCAGCCCCAGCATTTT
NA	TRBV15	TRBJ2-6	NA	CATSRNPGSGANVLTF	TGTGCCACCAGCAGGAACCCAGGGTCAGGGGCCAACGTCCTGACTTTC
TRBD2	TRBV11-3	TRBJ2-1	NA	CASSSTSGRARNEQFF	TGTGCCAGCAGCTCCACTAGCGGGAGGGCCAGAAATGAGCAGTTCTTC
TRBD2	TRBV4-2	TRBJ2-1	NA	CASSQEIGTSNPGYNEQFF	TGTGCCAGCAGCCAAGAAATAGGGACTAGCAATCCCGGCTACAATGAGCAGTTCTTC
TRBD1	TRBV6-5	TRBJ1-5	few	CASTRQGSNQPQHF	TGTGCCAGCACGCGACAGGGGAGCAATCAGCCCCAGCATTTT
TRBD1	TRBV6-8	TRBJ1-5	NA	CASSRTGGLQPQHF	TGTGCCAGCAGTAGGACAGGGGGCCTTCAGCCCCAGCATTTT
NA	TRBV9	TRBJ1-4	once	CASRDFVSLRTTNEKLFF	TGTGCCAGCAGGGACTTCGTGAGCCTAAGGACAACTAATGAAAAACTGTTTTTT
NA	TRBV19	TRBJ2-1	once	CASSSFAGLGSNEQFF	TGTGCCAGTAGTTCCTTCGCGGGACTGGGCAGTAATGAGCAGTTCTTC
TRBD1	TRBV7-9	TRBJ1-5	NA	CASSSWTGRNNQPQHF	TGTGCCAGCAGCTCCTGGACAGGGCGCAACAATCAGCCCCAGCATTTT
NA	TRBV11-1	TRBJ1-2	NA	CASSPPGGYTF	TGTGCCAGCAGCCCCCCAGGTGGCTACACCTTC
NA	TRBV29-1	TRBJ1-1	NA	CSVVGTNTEAFF	TGCAGCGTTGTGGGCACAAACACTGAAGCTTTCTTT
TRBD1	TRBV12-3/TRBV12-4	TRBJ1-2	NA	CASGDRAGYGYTF	TGTGCCAGCGGGGACAGGGCAGGCTATGGCTACACCTTC
NA	TRBV5-6	TRBJ2-7	NA	CASSLLEYEQYF	TGTGCCAGCAGCCTCCTAGAGTACGAGCAGTACTTC
NA	TRBV14	TRBJ2-2	NA	CASSHWGPETIGELFF	TGTGCCAGCAGCCATTGGGGCCCAGAAACAATCGGGGAGCTGTTTTTT